One sample yielded the 13 T cell receptor beta chains listed below, sequenced in a study of molecular identifiers for immune sequencing clone quantification. In TCRdb, the PCR reads were re-called with MiXCR into one record per CDR3 protein. The sample has 490,000 or so distinct CDR3 sequences; around 25% are singletons. Sequenced material: naive CD8+ T cells from blood, with Jurkat cell RNA spiked in. Subset reported: FACS-sorted CD8+CD4-CCR7+CD45RA+ naive T cells. These receptors were taken from a human donor in good health. Some libraries in this study had Jurkat cell RNA spiked in.

Only a few counts were recorded for this clonotype. The J gene is TRBJ2-7, the V gene TRBV20-1; 8 nucleotides match TRBD1. CDR3 length equals 17 residues. CDR1 and CDR2 (germline): DFQATT, SNEGSKA (reference sequence). The V and J ends lost 4 bases and 2 bases, in that order; junction bases with no gene match: 16. CDR3 protein: CSANDRGRMINAYEQYF. CDR3 DNA sequence: TGCAGTGCTAATGACAGGGGCAGAATGATTAATGCCTACGAGCAGTACTTC.

This clonotype was counted many times. V is TRBV7-9 and J is TRBJ2-7; the D is unclear. V lost 5 bases to trimming and J lost 6 bases, with 11 bases between them. Looked up from germline, CDR1 is SEHNR and CDR2 is FQNEAQ (reference sequence). CDR3 length equals 12 residues. In DNA form, the CDR3 reads TGTGCCAGCAGCCCCCCGTTAAGCGAGCAGTACTTC. Residues: CASSPPLSEQYF.

This clonotype was seen more than once but under ten times. The rearrangement uses TRBV27 and TRBJ2-7; TRBD1 aligns across 10 bases. The CDR3 loop spans 14 amino acids. J was trimmed by 4 bases and V by 5 bases; bases with no gene match: 5. Per germline, CDR1 MNHEY and CDR2 SMNVEV (reference sequence). The CDR3 loop is CASSNSGQGYEQYF. The CDR3 DNA sequence: TGTGCCAGCAGTAATTCGGGACAGGGGTACGAGCAGTACTTC.

V is TRBV9 and J is TRBJ1-1; D is unclear. The CDR3 sequence is 13 residues long. The V gene lost 0 bases and the J gene lost 8 bases, with 11 bases spanning the gap. Germline loops: CDR1 SGDLS, CDR2 YYNGEE. The CDR3 is CASSVGSAQEAFF. In DNA form, the CDR3 reads TGTGCCAGCAGCGTAGGTTCAGCCCAGGAAGCTTTCTTT.

This clonotype has only a few counts. The rearrangement uses TRBV28 and TRBJ2-7; the match to TRBD1 covers 9 bases. The V and J ends lost 2 bases and 6 bases, in that order; junction bases with no gene match: 5. The CDR3 spans 14 residues. The germline V gene has CDR1 MDHEN and CDR2 SYDVKM. The CDR3 DNA is TGTGCCAGCAGTTTACGGACAGGGGTGAGCGAGCAGTACTTC. It translates to CASSLRTGVSEQYF.

This clonotype was detected only once. Relative to the germline gene, one junction end is altered; a read error may explain this. This chain joins TRBV6-6 and TRBJ2-3; 7 nucleotides line up with TRBD2. Germline values: CDR1 MNHNY, CDR2 SVGAGI (reference sequence). The CDR3 extends over 21 amino acids. CDR3 amino acids: CASSEYTGRTRREYSTDPQYF. Written as DNA, the CDR3 is TGTGCCAGCAGCGAGTACACGGGACGAACCCGGCGGGAGTATAGCACAGATCCGCAGTATTTT.

The sample holds many counts of this clonotype. The rearrangement links TRBV29-1 to TRBJ1-1; D ambiguous. The CDR3 sequence is 13 residues long. The V end lost 7 bases, the J end lost 5 bases, and 17 bases lay between the germline ends. Germline CDR1 SQVTM, CDR2 ANQGSEA. This CDR3 reads CSATRLGLTEAFF. The CDR3 DNA reads as TGCAGCGCCACGAGATTGGGATTAACTGAAGCTTTCTTT.

This clonotype was detected many times. The CDR3 DNA is TGTGCCAGTTCGGCGGGTAAGGCTGAAGCTTTCTTT. It specifies CASSAGKAEAFF. V and J are TRBV14 and TRBJ1-1, with unresolved D. This CDR3 is built from 12 residues. Between the trimmed V and J ends, which lost 9 bases and 6 bases, there was a span of 14 bases. Germline V gene data show CDR1 as SGHDN and CDR2 as FVKESK. Based on the CDR3 plus reference TRBV14 and TRBJ1-1, the full variable domain is EAGVTQFPSHSVIEKGQTVTLRCDPISGHDNLYWYRRVMGKEIKFLLHFVKESKQDESGMPNNRFLAERTGGTYSTLKVQPAELEDSGVYFCASSAGKAEAFFGQGTRLTVV.

This chain uses TRBV11-2 with TRBJ2-1; TRBD2 aligns across 10 bases. Looked up from germline, CDR1 is SGHAT and CDR2 is FQNNGV. The CDR3 contains 17 residues. The junction had 3 bases not matched to a gene; V was cut back by 1 base and J by 0 bases. CDR3 sequence reads: CASSLVLAGASYNEQFF. CDR3 DNA sequence: TGTGCCAGCAGCTTAGTTCTAGCGGGAGCCTCCTACAATGAGCAGTTCTTC.

This clonotype was counted only a few times. The chain combines TRBV12-2 with TRBJ2-2. TRBV12-2 has pseudogene status. This CDR3 is 14 amino acids long. The CDR3 loop is CASRLLGVTGELFF. CDR3 in DNA: TGTGCAAGTCGCTTACTAGGAGTTACCGGGGAGCTGTTTTTT.

The table lists this clonotype with many counts. The chain links TRBV19 to TRBJ2-5; the D gene is possibly TRBD2 (6 bases). The V end was cut by 4 bases, the J end by 1 base, with 13 bases between. The CDR3 extends over 15 amino acids. CDR1 and CDR2 (germline): LNHDA, SQIVND (reference sequence). CDR3 DNA sequence: TGTGCCAGTAGTACCACGCCGGGACTCCAAGAGACCCAGTACTTC. Its protein is CASSTTPGLQETQYF.

The chain links TRBV7-9 to TRBJ1-1, with 7 positions matching TRBD1. The CDR3 length is 15 residues. Germline V CDR1 and CDR2: SEHNR, FQNEAQ (reference sequence). The ends lost 4 bases at V and 2 bases at J; junction bases unmatched: 7. CDR3 coding DNA: TGTGCCAGCAGCTGGACGGGACAGCCTAACACTGAAGCTTTCTTT. Its translation: CASSWTGQPNTEAFF.

This clonotype has ten or more counts. The rearrangement joins TRBV13 to TRBJ2-7; TRBD1 agrees at 7 bases. V trimming: 5 bases; J trimming: 3 bases; junction bases outside the gene matches: 10. CDR1 and CDR2 (germline): PRHDT, FYEKMQ (reference sequence). This CDR3 comprises 15 residues. The CDR3 nucleotides read TGTGCCAGCAGCCCGGGGACAGCTTCATACTACGAGCAGTACTTC. Amino acid sequence: CASSPGTASYYEQYF.